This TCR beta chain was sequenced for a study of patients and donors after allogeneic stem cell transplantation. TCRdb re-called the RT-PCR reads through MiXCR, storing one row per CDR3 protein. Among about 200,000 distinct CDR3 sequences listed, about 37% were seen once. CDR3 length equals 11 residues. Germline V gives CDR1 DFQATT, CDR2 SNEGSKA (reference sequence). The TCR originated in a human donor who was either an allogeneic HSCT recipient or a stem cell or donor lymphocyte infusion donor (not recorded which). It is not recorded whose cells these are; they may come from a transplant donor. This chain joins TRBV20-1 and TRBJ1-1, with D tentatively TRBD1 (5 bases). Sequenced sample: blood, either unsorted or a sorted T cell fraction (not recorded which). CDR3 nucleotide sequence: TGCAGCTGGGGGGGGAACACTGAAGCTTTCTTT. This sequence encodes CSWGGNTEAFF.